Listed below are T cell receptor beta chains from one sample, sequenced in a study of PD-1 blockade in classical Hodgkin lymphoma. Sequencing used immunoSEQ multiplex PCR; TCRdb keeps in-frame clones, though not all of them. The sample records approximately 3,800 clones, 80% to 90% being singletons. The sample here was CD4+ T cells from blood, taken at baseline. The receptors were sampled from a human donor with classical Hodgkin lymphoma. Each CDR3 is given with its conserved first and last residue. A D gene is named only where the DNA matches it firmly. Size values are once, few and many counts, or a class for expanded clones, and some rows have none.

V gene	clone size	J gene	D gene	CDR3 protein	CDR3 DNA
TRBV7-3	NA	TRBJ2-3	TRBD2	CASSLEGLAGLQGDTQYF	TGTGCCAGCAGCTTAGAGGGGCTAGCGGGGCTGCAGGGAGATACGCAGTATTTT
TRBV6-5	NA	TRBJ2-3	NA	CATRGESTDTQYF	TGTGCCACGAGGGGGGAAAGCACAGATACGCAGTATTTT
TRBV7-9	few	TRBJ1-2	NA	CASSPLYRTGYGYTF	TGTGCCAGCAGCCCGTTATACCGTACGGGCTATGGCTACACCTTC
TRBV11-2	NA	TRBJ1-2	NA	CASSPLGGDYGYTF	TGTGCCAGCAGCCCCCTCGGGGGTGACTATGGCTACACCTTC
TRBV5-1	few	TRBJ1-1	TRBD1	CASSLRQGGLITEAFF	TGCGCCAGCAGCCTCAGACAGGGAGGGTTAATCACTGAAGCTTTCTTT
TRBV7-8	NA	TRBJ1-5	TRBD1	CASSVNRDRADNLHQPQHF	TGTGCCAGCAGCGTAAACCGGGACAGGGCCGACAATCTCCATCAGCCCCAGCATTTT
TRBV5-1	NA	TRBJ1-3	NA	CASREGGSSGNTIYF	TGCGCCAGCAGGGAGGGAGGGAGCTCTGGAAACACCATATATTTT
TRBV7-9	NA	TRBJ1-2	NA	CASSLAGHKISNYGYTF	TGTGCCAGCAGCTTAGCAGGCCATAAAATATCGAACTATGGCTACACCTTC
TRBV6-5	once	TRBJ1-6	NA	CASSVQGYHSPLHF	TGTGCCAGCAGCGTCCAGGGTTACCATTCACCCCTCCACTTT
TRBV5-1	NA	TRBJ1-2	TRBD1	CASSIDRDRISYGYTF	TGCGCCAGCAGCATTGACCGGGACAGAATAAGCTATGGCTACACCTTC
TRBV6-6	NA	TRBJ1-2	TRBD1	CASTQIRDRGYGYTF	TGTGCCAGCACCCAAATAAGGGACAGGGGCTATGGCTACACCTTC
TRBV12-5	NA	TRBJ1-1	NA	CASGPTRQNTEAFF	TGTGCTAGTGGCCCCACAAGACAGAACACTGAAGCTTTCTTT
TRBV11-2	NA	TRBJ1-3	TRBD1	CASSLVQGANTIYF	TGTGCCAGCAGCTTAGTTCAGGGGGCTAACACCATATATTTT
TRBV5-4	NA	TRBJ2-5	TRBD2	CASSLPTGTRKETQYF	TGTGCCAGCAGTTTGCCAACCGGGACTAGGAAAGAGACCCAGTACTTC
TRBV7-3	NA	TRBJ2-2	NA	CASSLTANTGELFF	TGTGCCAGCAGCTTAACAGCGAACACCGGGGAGCTGTTTTTT
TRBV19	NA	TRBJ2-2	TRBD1	CASTSPQDRKYTGELFF	TGTGCCAGTACCTCCCCCCAGGACAGGAAGTACACCGGGGAGCTGTTTTTT
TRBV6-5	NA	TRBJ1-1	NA	CASSYAPLGIPEAFF	TGTGCCAGCAGTTACGCCCCCCTCGGGATCCCTGAAGCTTTCTTT
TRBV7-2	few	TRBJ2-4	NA	CASSLGGRGERYF	TGTGCCAGCAGCTTGGGTGGCAGGGGCGAAAGGTACTTC
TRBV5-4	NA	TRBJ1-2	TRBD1	CASRRDSDIAKGGYTF	TGTGCCAGCAGGCGGGACAGTGACATCGCTAAGGGTGGCTACACCTTC
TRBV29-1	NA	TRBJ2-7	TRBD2	CSVDNGIAGGPSYEQYF	TGCAGCGTCGACAATGGGATAGCGGGGGGCCCTTCCTACGAGCAGTACTTC
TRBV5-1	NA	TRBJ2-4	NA	CASSLNDRRGKNIQYF	TGCGCCAGCAGCTTGAACGACAGGAGGGGAAAAAACATTCAGTACTTC
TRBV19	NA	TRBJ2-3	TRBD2	CASSIVAGGPTDTQYF	TGTGCCAGTAGTATAGTAGCGGGGGGGCCAACAGATACGCAGTATTTT
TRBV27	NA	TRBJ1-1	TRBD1	CASRLTGGRYTEAFF	TGTGCCAGCAGGCTCACAGGGGGCAGGTACACTGAAGCTTTCTTT
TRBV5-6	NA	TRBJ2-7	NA	CASSLVPYEQYF	TGTGCCAGCAGCTTGGTCCCATACGAGCAGTACTTC
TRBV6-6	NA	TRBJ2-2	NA	CASSYPGQPTRELFF	TGTGCCAGCAGTTATCCGGGACAGCCTACGCGGGAGCTGTTTTTC